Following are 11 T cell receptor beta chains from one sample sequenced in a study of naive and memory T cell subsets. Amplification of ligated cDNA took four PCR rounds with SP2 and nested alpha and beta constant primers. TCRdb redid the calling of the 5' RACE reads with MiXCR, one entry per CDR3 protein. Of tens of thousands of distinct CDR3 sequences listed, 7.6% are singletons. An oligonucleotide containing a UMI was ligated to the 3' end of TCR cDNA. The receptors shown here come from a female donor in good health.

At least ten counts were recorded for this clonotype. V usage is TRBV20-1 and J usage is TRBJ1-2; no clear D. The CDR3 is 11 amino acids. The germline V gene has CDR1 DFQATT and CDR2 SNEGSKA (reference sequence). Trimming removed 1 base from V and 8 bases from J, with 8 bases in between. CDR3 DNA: TGCAGTGCTAGAGTGATAAAGGGCTACACCTTC. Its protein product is CSARVIKGYTF.

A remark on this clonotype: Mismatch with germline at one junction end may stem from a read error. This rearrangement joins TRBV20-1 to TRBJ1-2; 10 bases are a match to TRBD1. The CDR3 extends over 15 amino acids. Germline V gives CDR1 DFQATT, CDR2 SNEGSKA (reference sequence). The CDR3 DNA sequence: TGCAGTGCTAGAAATCCGGGACAGGGGAGCTATGGCGACACCTTC. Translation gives CSARNPGQGSYGDTF.

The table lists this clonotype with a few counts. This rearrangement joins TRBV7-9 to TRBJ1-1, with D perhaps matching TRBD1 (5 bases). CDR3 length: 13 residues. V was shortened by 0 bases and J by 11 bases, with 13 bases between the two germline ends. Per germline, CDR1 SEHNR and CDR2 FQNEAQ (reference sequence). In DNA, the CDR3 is TGTGCCAGCAGCTTAGCGCTGGGGGGGGAGGCTTTCTTT. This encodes CASSLALGGEAFF.

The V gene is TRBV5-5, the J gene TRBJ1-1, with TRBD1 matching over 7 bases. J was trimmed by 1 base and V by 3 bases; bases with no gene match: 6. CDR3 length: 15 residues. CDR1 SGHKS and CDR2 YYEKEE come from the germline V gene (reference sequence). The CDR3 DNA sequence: TGTGCCAGCAGCTCCGCAGGGGGGGAGAACACTGAAGCTTTCTTT. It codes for CASSSAGGENTEAFF. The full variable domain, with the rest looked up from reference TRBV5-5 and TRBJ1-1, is DAGVTQSPTHLIKTRGQQVTLRCSPISGHKSVSWYQQVLGQGPQFIFQYYEKEERGRGNFPDRFSARQFPNYSSELNVNALLLGDSALYLCASSSAGGENTEAFFGQGTRLTVV.

DNA of the CDR3: TGTGCCAGCAGTGAAGGCGGGACAGGCAATCAGCCCCAGCATTTT. This translates into CASSEGGTGNQPQHF. The chain is built from TRBV25-1 and TRBJ1-5, with 7 bases matching TRBD1. Germline CDR1 MGHDK, CDR2 SYGVNS. V dropped 2 bases and J dropped 2; count of bases not matched to a gene: 3. This CDR3 spans 15 amino acids.

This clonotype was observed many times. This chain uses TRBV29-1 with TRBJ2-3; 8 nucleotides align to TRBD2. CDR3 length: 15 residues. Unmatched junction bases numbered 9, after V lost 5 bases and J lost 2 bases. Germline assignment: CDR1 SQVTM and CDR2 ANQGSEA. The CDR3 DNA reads TGCAGCGTTAATCTAGCGGGCTCAAACACAGATACGCAGTATTTT. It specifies CSVNLAGSNTDTQYF.

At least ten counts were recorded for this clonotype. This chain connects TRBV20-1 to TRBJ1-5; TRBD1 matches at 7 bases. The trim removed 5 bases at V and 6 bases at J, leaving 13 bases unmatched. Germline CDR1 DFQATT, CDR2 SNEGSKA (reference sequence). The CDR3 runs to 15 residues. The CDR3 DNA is TGCAGTGCTCCTCCCCGAACAGGGGTTAGTCAGCCCCAGCATTTT. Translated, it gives CSAPPRTGVSQPQHF.

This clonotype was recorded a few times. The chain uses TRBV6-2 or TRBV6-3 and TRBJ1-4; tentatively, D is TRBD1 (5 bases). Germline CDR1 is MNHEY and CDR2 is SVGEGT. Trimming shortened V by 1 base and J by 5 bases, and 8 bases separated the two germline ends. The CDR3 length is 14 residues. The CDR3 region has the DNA TGTGCCAGCAGTTACTGGGGCAGAAATGAAAAACTGTTTTTT. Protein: CASSYWGRNEKLFF.

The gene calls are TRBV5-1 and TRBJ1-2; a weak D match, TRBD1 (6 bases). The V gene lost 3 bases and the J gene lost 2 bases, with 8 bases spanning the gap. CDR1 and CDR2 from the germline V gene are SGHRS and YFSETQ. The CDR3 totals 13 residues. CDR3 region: CASSSGQNYGYTF. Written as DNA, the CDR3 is TGCGCCAGCAGCTCTGGACAGAACTATGGCTACACCTTC. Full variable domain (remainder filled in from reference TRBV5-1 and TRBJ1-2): KAGVTQTPRYLIKTRGQQVTLSCSPISGHRSVSWYQQTPGQGLQFLFEYFSETQRNKGNFPGRFSGRQFSNSRSEMNVSTLELGDSALYLCASSSGQNYGYTFGSGTRLTVV.

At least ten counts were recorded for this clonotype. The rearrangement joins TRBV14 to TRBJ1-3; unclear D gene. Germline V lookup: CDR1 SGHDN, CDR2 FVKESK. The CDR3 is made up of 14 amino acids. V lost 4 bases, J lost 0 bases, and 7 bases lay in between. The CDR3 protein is CASSLSNSGNTIYF. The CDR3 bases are TGTGCCAGCAGCCTCAGCAACTCTGGAAACACCATATATTTT.

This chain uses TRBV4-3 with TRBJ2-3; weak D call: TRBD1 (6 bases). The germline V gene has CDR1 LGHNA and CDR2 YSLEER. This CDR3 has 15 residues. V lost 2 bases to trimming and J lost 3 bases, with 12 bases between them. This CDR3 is CASSQKPRGTDTQYF. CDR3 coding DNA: TGCGCCAGCAGCCAAAAGCCCAGGGGAACAGATACGCAGTATTTT.